The clone carrying this T cell receptor (beta chain) was observed at least ten times. Its antigen is unidentified. Disease lasting under 3 months, a NOSPECS grade of at least 4, and a Clinical Activity Score of at least 3 were features of the ophthalmopathy patients. The study excluded patients with uncontrolled infection, other autoimmune disease, pregnancy or lactation. TCR beta CDR3 sequences were amplified from RNA transcripts. During a first-round RT-PCR of the TCR CDR3, the HTBI primer set was used. TCRdb re-derived calls from the multiplex PCR reads in MiXCR, one entry per CDR3 protein. The table shows about 640,000 distinct CDR3 sequences, with approximately 15% occurring only once. This CDR3 contains 15 residues. Trimming removed 0 bases at V and 2 bases at J, with 11 bases between. From germline, CDR1 is SQVTM and CDR2 ANQGSEA. The sample originates from a study of T cells in Graves' hyperthyroidism and ophthalmopathy. Findings of the study overall: Peripheral blood also featured most of the thyroid clonotypes expanded above 0.001.

The chain recombines TRBV29-1 with TRBJ2-1; D is unresolved. This TCR came from a woman in her 50s with Graves' ophthalmopathy. What was sequenced was blood. For the CDR3, the DNA is TGCAGCGTTGAAGATGCTGGAGATCCCTACAATGAGCAGTTCTTC. Protein product: CSVEDAGDPYNEQFF.